A selection of T cell receptor beta chains follows, all from one sample in a study of blood T cell repertoires in COVID-19. Measured with immunoSEQ multiplex PCR; TCRdb has only the in-frame clones, and not every one. The sample lists some 250,000 clones; around four fifths were seen once. Source material: peripheral blood. The receptors derive from a man between 60 and 70 years old with acute or convalescent COVID-19. Both conserved end residues are part of each CDR3. The order of the fields is D gene, J gene, clone size, V gene, CDR3 protein, CDR3 DNA. D genes are given only for firm matches. Part of the rows lack a size; the others show once, few, many or a class for expanded clones.

TRBD1 TRBJ2-7 . TRBV7-2 CASSIGQGGGYEQYF TGTGCCAGCAGCATCGGACAGGGTGGGGGGTACGAGCAGTACTTC
. TRBJ2-3 . TRBV14 CASSQWETSTDTQYF TGTGCCAGCAGCCAGTGGGAGACAAGCACAGATACGCAGTATTTT
TRBD1 TRBJ1-5 few TRBV29-1 CSVGQGMGQPQHF TGCAGCGTTGGACAGGGAATGGGTCAGCCCCAGCATTTT
TRBD1 TRBJ2-5 . TRBV6-2/TRBV6-3 CASSLGQGARETQYF TGTGCCAGCAGTTTGGGACAGGGGGCGCGAGAGACCCAGTACTTC
TRBD2 TRBJ2-3 . TRBV27 CASSSPGLAQRTDTQYF TGTGCCAGCAGTTCCCCGGGACTAGCACAACGCACAGATACGCAGTATTTT
. TRBJ1-1 . TRBV5-6 CASSPTNRNTEAFF TGTGCCAGCAGTCCCACCAACAGGAACACTGAAGCTTTCTTT
TRBD2 TRBJ2-1 . TRBV13 CASSQLAGAYNEQFF TGTGCCAGCAGCCAACTAGCGGGGGCCTACAATGAGCAGTTCTTC
. TRBJ1-6 . TRBV19 CASSVIFGTRSYNSPLHF TGTGCCAGTAGCGTCATATTCGGGACACGCTCCTATAATTCACCCCTCCACTTT
. TRBJ1-1 . TRBV2 CASRIQENTEAFF TGTGCCAGCAGGATACAGGAGAACACTGAAGCTTTCTTT
TRBD2 TRBJ2-1 . TRBV9 CASSVGGTRTNEQFF TGTGCCAGCAGCGTAGGAGGGACTAGGACCAATGAGCAGTTCTTC
TRBD1 TRBJ1-2 . TRBV7-3 CASSLGTGGDGYTF TGTGCCAGCAGCTTAGGGACAGGGGGCGATGGCTACACCTTC
. TRBJ1-2 . TRBV4-1 CASSQDNGNYGYTF TGCGCCAGCAGCCAAGATAACGGGAACTATGGCTACACCTTC
TRBD2 TRBJ2-5 . TRBV7-6 CASSLRGEVGLAGAKETQYF TGTGCCAGCAGCCTCAGGGGGGAAGTTGGGCTAGCGGGGGCCAAAGAGACCCAGTACTTC
. TRBJ2-5 . TRBV7-9 CASSLERIGGESETQYF TGTGCCAGCAGCTTAGAACGGATCGGAGGGGAGTCAGAGACCCAGTACTTC
TRBD1 TRBJ1-4 . TRBV5-1 CASSFFGTGTEKLFF TGCGCCAGCAGCTTCTTCGGGACAGGGACTGAAAAACTGTTTTTT
TRBD2 TRBJ2-3 few TRBV9 CASSPLAGGGDTQYF TGTGCCAGCAGCCCACTAGCGGGGGGAGGAGATACGCAGTATTTT
. TRBJ2-5 . TRBV2 CASSQGFETQYF TGTGCCAGCAGTCAGGGTTTCGAGACCCAGTACTTC